These T cell receptor beta chains were read from a single sample in a study of T-cell memory formation after mild COVID-19. TCRdb re-derived calls from the 5' RACE reads in MiXCR, one entry per CDR3 protein. The table lists tens of thousands of distinct CDR3 sequences, around 12% of them singletons, with over 20% in the top ten. Sequences were obtained from PBMCs or a T cell subset sorted from them (not recorded which). The receptors originated from a man aged 18 to 29 who had mild COVID-19 (a few samples of this study predate the infection). Cell type and time point are not known. Each CDR3 is given with its conserved first and last residue. D genes are given only for firm matches. Size is omitted from some rows. Given values are once, few, many or a class for expanded clones.

V gene	clone size	D gene	J gene	CDR3 protein	CDR3 DNA
TRBV15	many	-	TRBJ2-5	CATSVDRRPQETQYF	TGTGCCACCAGCGTTGACAGGAGACCTCAAGAGACCCAGTACTTC
TRBV7-6	few	TRBD2	TRBJ2-3	CASSLSRGDPQYF	TGTGCCAGCAGCTTAAGTCGGGGGGATCCGCAGTATTTT
TRBV11-2	-	TRBD2	TRBJ2-3	CASSSRGGFSTDTQYF	TGTGCCAGCAGCTCGCGGGGGGGCTTTAGCACAGATACGCAGTATTTT
TRBV12-3/TRBV12-4	many	-	TRBJ2-4	CASSLHSQGWNIQYF	TGTGCCAGCAGTTTACACAGCCAAGGGTGGAACATTCAGTACTTC
TRBV7-9	few	-	TRBJ1-6	CASSLLPGGNSPLHF	TGTGCCAGCAGCCTACTGCCGGGGGGAAATTCACCCCTCCACTTT
TRBV28	few	-	TRBJ2-3	CASSSPLAHVYF	TGTGCCAGCAGTTCCCCCTTAGCACATGTGTATTTT
TRBV5-1	many	-	TRBJ2-3	CASSTGTPGRNTQYF	TGCGCCAGCAGCACCGGGACGCCGGGCAGGAATACGCAGTATTTT
TRBV5-1	-	-	TRBJ2-5	CASGGHLQETQYF	TGCGCCAGCGGAGGACACCTACAAGAGACCCAGTACTTC
TRBV4-1	-	TRBD1	TRBJ1-4	CASSQGTGDEKLFF	TGCGCCAGCAGCCAGGGGACAGGGGATGAAAAACTGTTTTTT
TRBV3-1	-	-	TRBJ2-3	CATQKGRWGTDTQYF	TGTGCCACCCAGAAGGGACGATGGGGCACAGATACGCAGTATTTT
TRBV6-2/TRBV6-3	-	TRBD1	TRBJ2-7	CASSDGQGNYEQYF	TGTGCCAGCAGTGACGGACAGGGAAACTACGAGCAGTACTTC
TRBV6-4	few	TRBD2	TRBJ2-3	CASSASGGDSTDTQYF	TGTGCCAGCAGTGCTAGCGGGGGGGATTCCACAGATACGCAGTATTTT
TRBV5-1	few	-	TRBJ1-2	CASSSGRDPGYTF	TGCGCCAGCAGCTCCGGCAGGGATCCTGGCTACACCTTC
TRBV15	few	-	TRBJ2-3	CATSRVTGITDTQYF	TGTGCCACCAGCAGAGTTACAGGGATCACAGATACGCAGTATTTT
TRBV11-2	many	TRBD1	TRBJ2-2	CASSLAGQGNDGELFF	TGTGCCAGCAGCTTGGCTGGACAGGGTAATGACGGGGAGCTGTTTTTT
TRBV6-2/TRBV6-3	-	TRBD1	TRBJ1-5	CASTYGGQGSNQPQHF	TGTGCCAGCACCTATGGAGGACAGGGAAGCAATCAGCCCCAGCATTTT
TRBV5-5	few	-	TRBJ2-5	CASRHWSSSLAHKETQYF	TGTGCCAGCAGACACTGGAGCTCCTCGTTGGCTCACAAAGAGACCCAGTACTTC
TRBV5-1	many	TRBD1	TRBJ2-5	CASSRGRGETQYF	TGCGCCAGCAGCAGGGGGCGCGGAGAGACCCAGTACTTC